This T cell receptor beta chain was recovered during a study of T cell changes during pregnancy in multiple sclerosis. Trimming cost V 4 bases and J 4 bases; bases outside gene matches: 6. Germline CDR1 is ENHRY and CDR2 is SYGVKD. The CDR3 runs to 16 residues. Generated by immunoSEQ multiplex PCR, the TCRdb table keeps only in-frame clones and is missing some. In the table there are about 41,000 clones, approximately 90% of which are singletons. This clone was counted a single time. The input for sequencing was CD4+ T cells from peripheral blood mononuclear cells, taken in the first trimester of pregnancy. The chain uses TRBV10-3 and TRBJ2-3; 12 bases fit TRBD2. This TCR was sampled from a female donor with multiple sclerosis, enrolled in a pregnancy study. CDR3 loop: CAISATSGSLPDTQYF. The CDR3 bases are TGTGCCATCAGTGCGACTAGCGGGAGTCTCCCAGATACGCAGTATTTT.